This TCR beta chain is from a study of cytomegalovirus exposure and HLA in healthy donors. The method was immunoSEQ multiplex PCR; TCRdb's version includes in-frame clones alone and lacks a portion of them. The repertoire holds some 210,000 clones, with 83% as singletons. Notes on this clone: Its specificity is not known.

Per germline, CDR1 MGHDK and CDR2 SYGVNS. The CDR3 contains 16 residues. V lost 1 base and J 4 bases, leaving 16 bases between the germline ends. Whole-study findings and limits: Some public TCRs appeared in many individuals, while most sequences were rare. Investigators reported 150 to 200 TCR beta chains as tied to cytomegalovirus. The finding came from a later analysis; first-cohort TCR clusters tended to co-occur in the roughly 120 validation repertoires.

This rearrangement joins TRBV25-1 to TRBJ2-5; D ambiguous. Sequencing used PBMCs. This TCR derives from a woman under 30 in good health and CMV-seronegative. The CDR3 sequence is CASSEFPGRRRETQYF. CDR3 coding DNA: TGTGCCAGCAGTGAATTCCCGGGCAGGCGGCGAGAGACCCAGTACTTC. The whole variable domain, filled in from reference TRBV25-1 and TRBJ2-5, reads EADIYQTPRYLVIGTGKKITLECSQTMGHDKMYWYQQDPGMELHLIHYSYGVNSTEKGDLSSESTVSRIRTEHFPLTLESARPSHTSQYLCASSEFPGRRRETQYFGPGTRLLVL.